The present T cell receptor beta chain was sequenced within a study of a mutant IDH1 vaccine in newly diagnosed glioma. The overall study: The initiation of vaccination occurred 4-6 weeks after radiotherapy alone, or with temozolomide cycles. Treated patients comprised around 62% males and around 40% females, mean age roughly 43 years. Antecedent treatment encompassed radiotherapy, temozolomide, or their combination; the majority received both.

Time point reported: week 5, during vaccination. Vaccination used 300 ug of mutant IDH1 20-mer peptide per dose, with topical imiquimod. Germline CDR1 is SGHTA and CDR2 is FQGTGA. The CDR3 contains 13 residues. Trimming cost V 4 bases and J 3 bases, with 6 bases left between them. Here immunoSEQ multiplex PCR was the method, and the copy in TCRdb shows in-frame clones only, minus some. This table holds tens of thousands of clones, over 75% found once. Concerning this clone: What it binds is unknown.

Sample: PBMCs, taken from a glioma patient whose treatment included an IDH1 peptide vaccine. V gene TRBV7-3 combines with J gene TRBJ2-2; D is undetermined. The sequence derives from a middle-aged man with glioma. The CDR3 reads CASSSVDTGELFF. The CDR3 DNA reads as TGTGCCAGCAGCTCCGTTGACACCGGGGAGCTGTTTTTT.